Listed here is a single T cell receptor beta chain. There is no known antigen for this receptor. No base quality information exists; no much larger clone differs at one position. The record originates from a study of Tregs in tolerant kidney transplant recipients (dated by TCRdb to between 2017 and 2020). Regarding the research as a whole: Transplants used related donors with nonmyeloablative bone marrow transplantation; mixed chimerism was transient in the human trials. TCRbeta sequencing was used in the study to identify donor-specific regulatory T cells before combined kidney and bone marrow transplantation, and the identified cells were then tracked after transplant. General findings and caveats noted by the study authors: In tolerant patients, donor-specific Tregs expanded more than Tregs overall, which suggests antigen-driven rather than nonspecific expansion. For some patients, the PCR primers changed as time went on, which meant samples from those patients could not be compared with one another at the nucleotide level. Biological reproducibility was not examined directly, but technical replication error appeared to be minimal. Expanding Tregs with activated donor B cells appeared to identify the most biologically relevant and donor-specific TCRbeta repertoire. The study was limited by small patient numbers, and the findings need validation in larger populations and under other immunosuppression protocols.

For TCRbeta CDR3 sequencing, genomic DNA from the sorted cells was extracted using the QIAGEN DNeasy Blood and Tissue Kit. High-throughput TCRbeta CDR3 sequencing, including PCR amplification with bias correction and internal controls, was performed commercially through immunoSEQ. The authors processed their data as follows. Unique productive TCRbeta sequences were defined by CDR3 nucleotide sequence where primers matched, and otherwise by CDR3 amino acid sequence together with Vbeta and Jbeta genes. As a correction for sorting error, sequences shared between sorted populations at a frequency ratio of 2:1 or less were discarded, and the remaining shared sequences were assigned to the higher population. Donor-reactive sequences were defined as at least 5-fold expanded in CFSE-low cells versus unstimulated cells, with frequency of at least 0.01% in CFSE-low cells. Repertoire divergence was quantified by Jensen-Shannon divergence calculated from the top 100 TCRbeta sequences ranked by frequency. When a sample had multiple sequencing runs, each run was corrected for sorting error separately and the runs were then pooled. This is the immuneACCESS table as TCRdb keeps it, with only in-frame sequences that have V and J called. A part of the clones is gone; compared with another copy, unresolved V genes explain less than half, and the rest is unexplained. For V, J and clone size, that table is used; D and trimming come from the DNA. In this sample the table shows under 95,000 clones, less than 95% of which occur a single time. The biggest ten clones account for approximately 0.35% of the sample.

CDR1 and CDR2 were assigned from the germline V gene as LGHNA and YNFKEQ. At the junction V is shortened by 2 bases and J by 7 bases; bases outside the gene matches: 4. The CDR3 numbers 16 residues from cysteine through phenylalanine. Only the CDR3 portion is preserved as DNA: 48 bases, with reading frame beginning at the first base. Sample time point, as interpreted from the label and publication: blood sample drawn before combined kidney and bone marrow transplant. Thawed PBMCs were FACS-sorted into unstimulated Tregs (CD4+CD25+CD127-), CD4+ non-Tregs (CD4+CD25-), CD4 cells and CD8 cells. Thawed PBMCs were rested overnight at 37 degrees C with about 180 IU/ml IL-2 before Treg sorting. Patients were a few combined kidney and bone marrow transplant recipients from the ITN036ST trial, and only these trial subjects had samples available. Healthy control blood was processed to PBMCs by Ficoll density gradient and cryopreserved, and patient PBMCs were collected before and after transplant.

The TCR originated in a human donor who received a combined kidney and bone marrow transplant. The starting material was Tregs from blood, obtained before the transplant. The rearranged chain carries TRBV4-2 and TRBJ2-1; TRBD2 lines up with 14 middle nucleotides. The CDR3 protein: CASSQTGTSGSNEQFF. The bases are TGTGCCAGCAGCCAAACCGGGACTAGCGGGAGTAATGAGCAGTTCTTC.